This TCR beta chain was sequenced in a study of cytomegalovirus exposure and HLA in healthy donors (dated by TCRdb to about 2017). Regarding the research as a whole: An earlier analysis of under 600 of the donors reported about 250 Gb of sequence data and 120 million or so unique TCR beta sequences from 150 million to 200 million T cells. Roughly 300 gigabases of sequencing data and 70 million to 100 million unique TCR sequences made up an early release that covered some 640 HLA-typed donors. Of the 300 to 450 genotyped donors, approximately 80% fell in the genetic ancestry cluster associated with self-reported Caucasian donors. The study was designed to test whether signatures of past pathogen exposure could be identified by cataloging public T cell receptors. The T cell repertoires of some 670 subjects were profiled by immunosequencing and related to cytomegalovirus serostatus. Besides the first cohort of approximately 670 subjects, a separate validation cohort made up of 120 or so different subjects was used. To predict cytomegalovirus infection status, the study brought together high-throughput TCR immunosequencing, statistical association of individual TCRs with disease status, and machine learning. A later analysis re-examined previously published TCR beta repertoires from just over 650 donors and added high-resolution HLA genotyping to investigate patterns of TCR occurrence. The later analysis used no new phenotypic data to find candidate immune exposures, relying instead on TCR beta sequences and their occurrence across donors. An earlier analysis of several hundred of the donors applied high-throughput TCR beta sequencing to assess whether each TCR beta V gene segment acted as functional or pseudogenic. Donor age, sex, ethnicity and CMV serostatus were collected together with the repertoire data. Genome-wide SNP genotypes for about 55% of the roughly 670 donors were used in a later genetic analysis, which treated that subset as a discovery cohort. All discovery cohort repertoires had been generated using a single sequencing platform. Class I and class II HLA loci were covered by the typing at four-digit resolution. The number of typed donors differed by locus: about 629-630 for A, B, C, DRB1 and DQB1; 500 to 550 for DQA1; 606 for DPA1; and some 470 for DPB1. Roughly 5 DR-DQ haplotypes were handled as single units for association and clustering, since linkage in the cohort was strong. Across approximately 400 genotyped donors of the cohort, an average of about 200,000 unique TCR beta nucleotide sequences per donor were sequenced, and 15% to 20% of those sequences were non-productive.

This clone was found a few times. The specificity of this receptor is unknown. There are no base qualities to consult, and no much larger clone falls within one base. The cohort was made up of roughly 670 healthy bone marrow donors. All cohort members were sampled while nominally healthy, although unrecorded immune exposures were likely present. The donor tested CMV seronegative, placing the donor among the approximately 400 seronegative members of the cohort. A peripheral blood sample was collected from each donor, and TCR beta sequencing was performed on peripheral blood mononuclear cells. Genomic DNA was extracted from the blood cell samples with the Qiagen DNeasy Blood Extraction Kit. CDR1 and CDR2 were assigned from the germline V gene (reference sequence) as MNHEY and SMNVEV. From V the trimming removes 2 bases and from J it removes 4 bases, while the gene matches leave 19 bases of the junction unaccounted for. Taken from cysteine to phenylalanine, the CDR3 has 19 residues. Solely the CDR3 DNA is kept, with 57 bases framed from the first base.

The investigation overall reported the following: V-gene and J-gene trimming of TCR beta chains was associated with a missense DCLRE1C variant in a later genetic analysis, and the association was replicated in an independent cohort. In the study, about 150 TCR beta chains were listed as associated with cytomegalovirus. Linkage disequilibrium might explain the correlated functional status among segregating V segments, but an unknown experimental factor could not be excluded. Some IMGT-functional V segments, including TRBV6-2 and TRBV6-3, could not be told apart with the 87-base-pair reads, so those segments were excluded. Compared with the roughly 670-donor mean, donors in an Asian-associated ancestry cluster had fewer N-insertions in productive TCRs, according to a later genetic analysis. According to a later analysis, most CMV-associated TCR beta chains appeared to be HLA-restricted, and the HLA associations seemed to be driven largely by CMV exposure. Because HLA typing was unavailable for some donors at each locus, only the typed subset was used in association tests. In this cohort, only TCR beta chains were sequenced, and detectable features were limited by the absence of alpha or paired-chain data. A later analysis found that HLA-associated TCR beta chains were more clonally expanded and had lower generation probabilities than equally common non-associated chains. Strong co-occurrence of HLA alleles, especially DR and DQ, made assigning TCR associations to individual alleles difficult. A further reported finding was that TCR beta sequences accurately predicted the HLA-A and HLA-B alleles for most subjects in the first cohort. In an earlier analysis of some 500 of the donors, most TCR beta V segments appeared in productive rearrangements about 90% or about 30% of the time, broadly matching IMGT annotations. In a later analysis, the rate of TCR association differed among HLA loci, with DRB1 alleles having the most associated TCRs and HLA-C alleles having the fewest. Several of the top co-occurrence clusters appeared to be linked to parvovirus B19, influenza, CMV and Epstein-Barr virus, according to a later analysis. The earlier analysis of nearly 600 of the donors excluded about 16 rarely observed V segments, including chromosome 9 orphons, because counts were too low. The classifier was reported to diagnose cytomegalovirus status with high specificity and sensitivity in both the original and validation cohorts. It was suggested by the authors that the approach could potentially be generalized to other disease states and immunological phenotypes. A later analysis associated approximately 17,000 TCR beta sequences with specific HLA alleles at a false discovery rate of 0.05. A cluster of highly shared sequence variants was judged likely to be a technical artifact of the sequencing pipeline. In vitro tests confirmed that a few of the cytomegalovirus-associated TCR beta chains recognize cytomegalovirus antigens. Immune exposure information for the cohort was limited to CMV serostatus. Across donors, most TCR sequences were observed very rarely, whereas some public TCRs were present in many individuals. Presence/absence analyses assumed roughly uniform sequencing depth across donors, an assumption that may not hold.

Libraries were made using the immunoSEQ multiplex PCR assay. The multiplex PCR relied on a mix of 60 forward primers for TCR Vbeta segments and 13 reverse primers for TCR Jbeta segments. Amplification of the CDR3 region of rearranged TCR beta genes was performed with a multiplex PCR assay on genomic DNA. The Illumina HiSeq System was used to sequence the amplified TCR beta libraries as 87-base-pair reads. For the original study's pipeline: In a later analysis, tens of millions of unique TCR beta chains were counted across the roughly 700 repertoires, and roughly 9.9 million of these chains were shared by at least two donors. A nearest-neighbor algorithm error-corrected the raw reads and collapsed the reads into unique sequences, merging closely related sequences to remove PCR and sequencing errors. CDR3 sequences were aligned to IMGT reference sequences to assign V, D and J gene segments. For a sequence to be retained, at least a six-nucleotide match to both a V gene segment and a J gene segment was required. Rearrangements were called productive when the CDR3 lacked stop codons and stayed in frame with V and J; all others were non-productive. CDR3 was defined according to IMGT convention as the region running from the second conserved V-encoded cysteine to the conserved J-encoded phenylalanine. The earlier analysis of approximately 500 of the donors excluded sequences that lacked an unambiguous match to a single V gene segment. In an earlier analysis of several hundred of the donors, V segments were called functional above 56.7% productive rearrangements and were called segregating when the between-donor standard deviation exceeded 5%. A statistical classification framework was developed to diagnose cytomegalovirus status using the catalog of TCR beta chain sequences. In a later analysis, TCR nucleotide sequences were compared against IMGT/GENE-DB human TR gene sequences so that V and J genes could be assigned. Using the TCRdist pipeline, a later analysis assigned CDR3 sequences along with most-parsimonious VDJ recombination scenarios. In a later analysis, each TCR beta chain was defined by its CDR3 amino acid sequence together with its V-gene family, and reads lacking a unique V-gene family were excluded. To address suspected cross-contamination and a sequencing artifact, a later analysis removed roughly 580 highly shared, low-generation-probability nucleotide sequences. For each public chain, a later analysis derived a clonal expansion index from normalized ranks of inferred template counts within each repertoire. A later analysis computed generation probabilities with a VDJ recombination model fitted to out-of-frame rearrangements, and checked the results against IGoR. A later analysis scored TCR-TCR, TCR-HLA and TCR-CMV co-occurrence with hypergeometric tests, applying a repertoire-size bias correction to TCR pairs. False discovery rates were estimated in a later analysis by permuting HLA or CMV assignments 20 times. In a later analysis, co-occurring TCRs were grouped using DBSCAN, and TCRdist sequence similarity was added for clustering within HLA-allele-positive subsets. Co-occurrence clustering excluded repertoires with fewer than 30,000 or more than 120,000 public chains, plus five with anomalous nucleotide sharing. TCRdb's version of the immuneACCESS table is confined to in-frame rearrangements and falls short of the full clone set. An unresolved V gene accounts for under half of the shortfall where checked; the remainder is of unknown origin. The V and J calls and the clone size are those of that table, but D and trimming were determined from the DNA. Within this sample are over 85,000 clones, with around 77% of them counted one time only. The top ten hold approximately 8% of the sample.

This chain is built from TRBV27 and TRBJ1-2; the central 7 bases match TRBD1. The sequencing sample was made of PBMCs. This TCR derives from a female donor in good health and CMV-seronegative. The DNA sequence is as follows: TGTGCCAGCAGTTTACCTCCTGAGAGAGGGGGCCCTCCCTCCTATGGCTACACCTTC. This translates into CASSLPPERGGPPSYGYTF.